The present T cell receptor (beta chain) was sequenced within a study of cytomegalovirus exposure and HLA in healthy donors. Using immunoSEQ multiplex PCR, the repertoire was profiled, and TCRdb retains in-frame clones only, with some absent. The sample shows 130,000 or so clones, roughly 86% of them seen only once. The CDR3 contains 14 residues. Germline CDR1 is SEHNR and CDR2 is FQNEAQ (reference sequence). V lost 4 bases and J 0 bases, leaving 10 bases between the germline ends. The TCR was taken from a man aged 25-40 years in good health and CMV-seronegative. The chain links TRBV7-9 to TRBJ2-7, with D perhaps TRBD1 (6 bases). Source material: PBMCs. This CDR3 reads CASSSQGSSYEQYF. DNA for the CDR3: TGTGCCAGCAGCTCACAGGGTTCCTCCTACGAGCAGTACTTC.